This TCR beta chain was documented in a study of T cells in Graves' hyperthyroidism and ophthalmopathy. Study-wide points: Within blood appeared most thyroid clonotypes that had expanded above 0.001.

Patients having uncontrolled infection, another autoimmune disease, pregnancy or lactation were not included. Many counts were recorded for this clonotype. What it recognizes is unknown. In germline, CDR1 is SGHRS, CDR2 YFSETQ. The V end lost 0 bases, the J end lost 3 bases, and 12 bases lay between the germline ends. The CDR3 is 15 residues long. TCR beta CDR3 sequences were amplified from RNA transcripts. The primer set for the first-round RT-PCR of the TCR CDR3 was HTBI. TCRdb redid the calling of the multiplex PCR reads with MiXCR, one entry per CDR3 protein. Of 450,000 to 650,000 distinct CDR3 sequences in the sample, 15% to 20% were seen once.

The TCR comes from a woman under 30 with Graves' ophthalmopathy. Sequenced: blood. The rearrangement links TRBV5-1 to TRBJ1-1, with D unclear. The CDR3 DNA follows: TGCGCCAGCAGCTTGGGAGTGAGGGCTCACACTGAAGCTTTCTTT. Encoded protein: CASSLGVRAHTEAFF.